This entry features one TCR beta chain sequence. This clone has more than one count but fewer than ten. Its antigen is not yet known. Qualities for individual bases were not recorded, and no much larger clone is one base off. The V and J ends are trimmed by 0 bases and 4 bases, leaving 7 bases between them. The cysteine opens and the phenylalanine closes a CDR3 of 13 amino acids. Solely the CDR3 DNA is kept, with 39 bases framed from the first base. In the germline V gene (reference sequence), CDR1 corresponds to SGHNT and CDR2 to YYREEE. Another Seattle source contributed samples from volunteer blood donors who had recovered from COVID-19. Whole blood was collected in K2EDTA tubes by collaborating institutions according to the institutions' own protocols. For TCRbeta analysis, collaborators shipped samples as frozen whole blood, isolated PBMCs, or DNA extracted from either of those sample types. This record belongs to a study of blood T cell repertoires in COVID-19 (dated by TCRdb to the early 2020s). Some background on the complete study: Collaborator samples came from the United States, Italy and Spain and covered acute and convalescent phases of COVID-19. The material from the prospective study consisted of cDNA or gDNA derived from T cells, B-cell-depleted T cells, or PBMCs. Subjects who had been exposed to COVID-19, were actively infected with it, or had recovered from it provided the deeply sampled blood TCRbeta repertoires that made up the dataset. A freely available public database, intended as a resource for researchers studying the immune response to SARS-CoV-2, is where the repertoires were released. Samples came from the ongoing ImmuneRACE study (first 160 participants) plus 1,254 subjects from 6 global collaborators. Nearly every sample came with metadata listing a de-identified subject ID, COVID-19 status, age in years and sex. Where available, HLA class I and class II types were obtained from metadata supplied by the sample provider rather than from assay-based typing.

The full study reports these points: The quantity of clinical and demographic metadata differed by source and by participant and was supplied without curation.

The immunoSEQ Assay, a bias-controlled multiplex PCR, was used to amplify TCRbeta CDR3 regions from genomic DNA. As for how the authors treated the data: Within the assay, amplification of reference gene primers was used to estimate how many nucleated cells each sample contained. To quantify the absolute abundance of each unique TCRbeta CDR3 rearrangement, sequence reads were collapsed and filtered. For each sample, productive Simpson clonality was calculated as the square root of Simpson's diversity index over productive rearrangements. TCRdb obtained this table from immuneACCESS and retained in-frame rearrangements with V and J assigned. These tables miss some clones; where compared with another copy, unresolved V genes account for less than half of the shortfall, and the remainder is unexplained. V and J calls and clone size are given by that table; D and trimming were obtained from the DNA. This sample holds fewer than 200,000 clones; 84% were observed only once. Clones ranked in the top ten supply approximately 7.7% of the sample.

The sequenced material came from peripheral blood. The chain is made from TRBV5-4 and TRBJ2-5, and perhaps TRBD1 as D gene, on 6 matching bases. The receptor was derived from a man aged 35-49 years who had recovered from COVID-19. CDR3 loop: CASSLDRAETQYF. The DNA is TGTGCCAGCAGCTTGGACAGGGCAGAGACCCAGTACTTC. The entire variable domain, with the stretches around the CDR3 drawn from the reference TRBV5-4 and TRBJ2-5 proteins, is ETGVTQSPTHLIKTRGQQVTLRCSSQSGHNTVSWYQQALGQGPQFIFQYYREEENGRGNFPPRFSGLQFPNYSSELNVNALELDDSALYLCASSLDRAETQYFGPGTRLLVL.